These T cell receptor beta chains were read from a single sample in a study of human T cells and chemical hapten exposure. TCRdb ran MiXCR on the RACE reads and lists one entry per CDR3 protein. The table lists 42,000 or so distinct CDR3 sequences, about 8.9% of them singletons. The sequences come from whole blood, collected in connection with sensitization to the hapten diphenylcyclopropenone (DPC). These receptors originate from a woman aged 40 to 50 with alopecia areata. Some clones in this sample may be carry-over from other donors' samples. Each CDR3 is given with its conserved first and last residue. D genes are given only for firm matches. Where a row states a size, it is once, few, many or the class of an expanded clone; other rows omit it.

clone size,V gene,J gene,D gene,CDR3 DNA,CDR3 protein
many,TRBV4-2,TRBJ2-7,.,TGTGCCAGCAGTCAAACCAACGAGCAGTACTTC,CASSQTNEQYF
few,TRBV20-1,TRBJ1-1,.,TGCAGTGCTAGAGTAGGGCGGGTTACTGAAGCTTTCTTT,CSARVGRVTEAFF
many,TRBV20-1,TRBJ1-3,.,TGCAGTGCTACCGCTAGGGGGATCTCTGGAAACACCATATATTTT,CSATARGISGNTIYF
many,TRBV7-9,TRBJ1-5,TRBD1,TGTGCCAGCAGCATTACCACAGGGGACAATCAGCCCCAGCATTTT,CASSITTGDNQPQHF
.,TRBV3-1,TRBJ1-1,.,TGTGCCAGCAGCCCAACAGGGTACACTGAAGCTTTCTTT,CASSPTGYTEAFF
.,TRBV29-1,TRBJ1-1,.,TGCAGCGTCGTGCCGGCCAAGAACACTGAAGCTTTCTTT,CSVVPAKNTEAFF
many,TRBV29-1,TRBJ2-1,.,TGCAGCCTGGATGGGGGAGGGGGCGGTAATGAGCAGTTCTTC,CSLDGGGGGNEQFF
many,TRBV4-1,TRBJ2-1,.,TGCGCCAGCAGCCAAGATCCCCATAATGAGCAGTTCTTC,CASSQDPHNEQFF
many,TRBV12-3/TRBV12-4,TRBJ2-3,.,TGTGCCAGCAGTCGCAGCATTTCGTTGACAGATACGCAGTATTTT,CASSRSISLTDTQYF
many,TRBV5-1,TRBJ1-1,TRBD1,TGCGCCAGCAGCATCGACAGGGGGAACACTGAAGCTTTCTTT,CASSIDRGNTEAFF
many,TRBV7-6,TRBJ2-7,TRBD1,TGTGCCAGCAGCTCTGACAGGGGGCACTACGAGCAGTACTTC,CASSSDRGHYEQYF
many,TRBV9,TRBJ1-2,.,TGTGCCAGCAGCGTACCAGGGCGCAGCTATGGCTACACCTTC,CASSVPGRSYGYTF
many,TRBV11-3,TRBJ2-1,TRBD2,TGTGCCAGCAGCAGATCCGCTAGCGGGGGACACAATGAGCAGTTCTTC,CASSRSASGGHNEQFF
many,TRBV5-1,TRBJ1-6,TRBD1,TGCGCCAGCAGCTTGGCGGACAGGGCCAATTCACCCCTCCACTTT,CASSLADRANSPLHF
many,TRBV7-8,TRBJ1-5,TRBD1,TGTGCCAGCAGTCTGCGACAGGGACAGCCCCAGCATTTT,CASSLRQGQPQHF
many,TRBV7-9,TRBJ2-2,TRBD1,TGTGCCAGCAGCCATCGACAGGGTTACACCGGGGAGCTGTTTTTT,CASSHRQGYTGELFF
many,TRBV27,TRBJ1-5,TRBD1,TGTGCCAGCAGTTTGTCCGGACAGGGACCCGATCAGCCCCAGCATTTT,CASSLSGQGPDQPQHF
few,TRBV5-5,TRBJ2-7,TRBD1,TGTGCCAGCAGCTTAGAAGGACAGGGTACCTACGAGCAGTACTTC,CASSLEGQGTYEQYF
many,TRBV11-2,TRBJ2-3,.,TGTGCCAGCAGCCAGCACAGCACAGATACGCAGTATTTT,CASSQHSTDTQYF
.,TRBV4-1,TRBJ2-1,TRBD2,TGCGCCAGCAGCCCTACTACTAGCGGGAACTACAATGAGCAGTTCTTC,CASSPTTSGNYNEQFF
many,TRBV7-3,TRBJ1-6,.,TGTGCCAGCAGCTTAAAGCAGAATTCACCCCTCCACTTT,CASSLKQNSPLHF
many,TRBV27,TRBJ1-4,.,TGTGCCAGCAGTTCGTGGTCGGGGCCTAATGAAAAACTGTTTTTT,CASSSWSGPNEKLFF
.,TRBV2,TRBJ2-1,TRBD1,TGTGCCATCCGGGACAGGGTCGATGCGCAGTTCTTC,CAIRDRVDAQFF
many,TRBV20-1,TRBJ2-7,.,TGCAGTGCTAGTAGCAGGGACGAGCAGTACTTC,CSASSRDEQYF
many,TRBV19,TRBJ1-5,.,TGTGCCAGTAGTCTCCCCGAGGGCGGCGTTCAGCCCCAGCATTTT,CASSLPEGGVQPQHF
many,TRBV7-3,TRBJ2-4,TRBD2,TGTGCCAGCAGCCCTTTAGCGGGGGCAAACATTCAGTACTTC,CASSPLAGANIQYF
.,TRBV6-5,TRBJ1-5,.,TGTGCCAGCCGGACAGGCAATCAGCCCCAGCATTTT,CASRTGNQPQHF
many,TRBV9,TRBJ2-7,.,TGTGCCAGCAGCAAATCCGGGAGCGACTACGAGCAGTACTTC,CASSKSGSDYEQYF
many,TRBV11-2,TRBJ2-4,.,TGTGCCAGCAGCTTGGGATGGTCGGGAGCCAAAAACATTCAGTACTTC,CASSLGWSGAKNIQYF
.,TRBV29-1,TRBJ1-5,.,TGCAGCGCTGCCGGGGGACTCGACAATCAGCCCCAGCATTTT,CSAAGGLDNQPQHF
many,TRBV4-2,TRBJ2-7,TRBD2,TGTGCCAGCAGCCAAGAGTTAAAAAGCGGGGGTTTCTACGAGCAGTACTTC,CASSQELKSGGFYEQYF
many,TRBV20-1,TRBJ1-1,.,TGCAGTGCTCAGTCAGGGGTGGCTTTCTTT,CSAQSGVAFF
many,TRBV7-7,TRBJ2-5,TRBD2,TGTGCCAGCAGCTTAGGGTTAGCGGGGAGAGGTGAGACCCAGTACTTC,CASSLGLAGRGETQYF
many,TRBV7-8,TRBJ2-7,.,TGTGCCAGCAAACCGATGTTAAGCTCCTACGAGCAGTACTTC,CASKPMLSSYEQYF
many,TRBV3-2,TRBJ2-7,.,TGTGCCAGCAGCCAAGACGATTACGAGCAGTACTTC,CASSQDDYEQYF
many,TRBV5-1,TRBJ2-3,.,TGCGCCAGCAGCTTGGGGACAACTAGCACAGATACGCAGTATTTT,CASSLGTTSTDTQYF
many,TRBV11-2,TRBJ2-2,.,TGTGCCAGCAGCTTTCTACTCCCACCCACCGGGGAGCTGTTTTTT,CASSFLLPPTGELFF
many,TRBV6-6,TRBJ1-4,.,TGTGCCAGCAGTTACCCCTACCGGGCCAGGGTTTCCGGGAGAGAAGAAAAACTGTTTTTT,CASSYPYRARVSGREEKLFF
.,TRBV7-9,TRBJ1-2,.,TGTGCCAGCAGCTTAGTATCAGGGTCTGGAGGCTACACCTTC,CASSLVSGSGGYTF
many,TRBV15,TRBJ1-1,.,TGTGCCACCAGCAGAGACCAGGGCTCTGAAGCTTTCTTT,CATSRDQGSEAFF
many,TRBV20-1,TRBJ1-1,.,TGCAGTGCTAGAGTGGGAACGGGACCGGGGGCTTTCTTT,CSARVGTGPGAFF
many,TRBV12-3/TRBV12-4,TRBJ2-3,TRBD2,TGTGCCAGCAGTTCCTCGGCTAGCGGGGGGGCCTTGTCGCAGTATTTT,CASSSSASGGALSQYF